This T cell receptor (beta chain) was documented in a study of blood T cell repertoires in COVID-19. This CDR3 contains 14 residues. Trimming at V came to 3 bases and at J to 4 bases, leaving 5 bases not matched to a gene. The V gene's germline CDR1 is MDHEN and CDR2 SYDVKM. Study processing details: Amplified reference gene primers provided the basis for estimating nucleated cell counts. Sequenced by immunoSEQ multiplex PCR; TCRdb stores in-frame clones only, minus some. That table is the source of V, J and clone size, and D and trimming were worked out from the DNA. The data contain 250,000 to 350,000 clones, approximately 90% of them seen just once; the ten biggest clones take up approximately 6.8%.

The sample was peripheral blood. The TCR was taken from a woman in her twenties or thirties with COVID-19, enrolled during active disease. V is TRBV28 and J is TRBJ1-2; 7 nucleotides agree with TRBD1. The CDR3 protein is CASSLLGQVYGYTF. CDR3 DNA: TGTGCCAGCAGTTTGTTAGGACAGGTCTATGGCTACACCTTC.